This T cell receptor beta chain was sequenced for a study of Ad26.COV2.S vaccination and SARS-CoV-2 variants. Clones were read by immunoSEQ multiplex PCR, and TCRdb kept only the in-frame ones, dropping some. Found here are 300,000 to 400,000 clones, around 87% of them singletons; the top ten hold around 3.6%. As for this clone: Antigen: not known.

CDR3 length: 15 residues. The V gene's germline CDR1 is SGDLS and CDR2 YYNGEE. V lost 0 bases to trimming and J lost 2 bases; unmatched junction nucleotides: 5. Indicated treatment: some 19 received Ad26.COV2.S at low or high dose, single or two shots; roughly five received placebo; per-sample allocation not given. Samples analyzed were those drawn on day 63 after the first vaccine or placebo injection. Findings and limits, study-wide: Placebo recipients and vaccine recipients were similar in non-spike TCR breadth.

The sample here was peripheral blood, taken in a trial of Ad26.COV2.S vaccine versus placebo. This TCR derives from a person between 18 and 59 years old who received the Ad26.COV2.S COVID-19 vaccine or a placebo. This chain links TRBV9 with TRBJ2-7; TRBD1 aligns across 7 bases. The CDR3 bases are TGTGCCAGCAGCGTAGTAGCCACAGGGGCCTACGAGCAGTACTTC. Translating it yields CASSVVATGAYEQYF.